In this sample, the clone carrying this TCR beta chain turned up a few times. This sample stems from a study of blood T cell repertoires in COVID-19. Study-level background: Sources were T cells, B-cell-depleted T cells, or PBMCs; the material itself was cDNA or gDNA.

The CDR3 extends over 12 amino acids. Trimming removed 3 bases at V and 3 bases at J, with 6 bases between. Germline CDR1 reads SGHAT; CDR2 reads FQNNGV. Some clones are missing from TCRdb's copy, which holds only in-frame ones; the method was immunoSEQ multiplex PCR. Of 250,000 or so clones listed, 70% to 90% are singletons. V gene TRBV11-2 combines with J gene TRBJ2-7, with D unclear. The TCR sequence derives from a woman between 50 and 59 years old who had been exposed to COVID-19. The sample taken for sequencing was PBMCs or T cells enriched from blood (not recorded which). CDR3: CASSFPSYEQYF. Here the CDR3 DNA reads TGTGCCAGCAGCTTTCCGAGCTACGAGCAGTACTTC. The variable domain in full, completed from reference TRBV11-2 and TRBJ2-7, reads EAGVAQSPRYKIIEKRQSVAFWCNPISGHATLYWYQQILGQGPKLLIQFQNNGVVDDSQLPKDRFSAERLKGVDSTLKIQPAKLEDSAVYLCASSFPSYEQYFGPGTRLTVT.